This paragraph covers one T cell receptor beta chain sequence. Its antigen remains unknown. Primers: 60 Vbeta forward and 13 Jbeta reverse. Sequencing used immunoSEQ multiplex PCR; TCRdb keeps in-frame clones, though not all of them. The table lists more than 150,000 clones, roughly 72% of them singletons. CDR1 and CDR2 from the germline V gene are MNHNS and SASEGT. V shed 5 bases, J shed 4 bases, and the junction held 6 bases outside the gene matches. This CDR3 is 15 amino acids long. This sample is drawn from a study of cytomegalovirus exposure and HLA in healthy donors. Broader study findings: In a later analysis, specific HLA alleles were associated with 15,000 to 20,000 TCR beta sequences at a 0.05 false discovery rate. V- and J-gene trimming of TCR beta was linked (in a later analysis) to a missense DCLRE1C variant.

The chain couples TRBV6-1 to TRBJ2-2, with 8 bases fitting TRBD1. This sequence was found in a man in his forties in good health and CMV-seronegative. Material: PBMCs. The CDR3 is CASSPDRVLTGELFF. The CDR3 nucleotides are TGTGCCAGCAGTCCGGACAGGGTCCTCACCGGGGAGCTGTTTTTT.